Given below is one T cell receptor (beta chain) in context. This clonotype has only a few counts. The specificity of this receptor is unknown. Within one base of it there is no much larger clone, and no base qualities were kept. From the germline V gene, CDR1 is SQVTM and CDR2 is ANQGSEA. V trim: 6 bases; J trim: 5 bases; unmatched bases: 11. Reading from cysteine to phenylalanine, the CDR3 counts 15 amino acids. Just the 45-base CDR3 DNA is kept, in frame starting at base 1. The protocol used for the library was PCR. The instrument was an Illumina HiSeq 2500. To normalize quantification of the TCRbeta repertoire, the TCR libraries were built with molecular barcoding that relied on unique molecular identifiers. TCRdb cleaned the public reads at Q25 with fastp, built clones with MiXCR and kept in-frame beta chains. Each entry is one CDR3 protein sequence, shown with its most common DNA and genes. The table for this sample lists hundreds of thousands of distinct CDR3 sequences; about 17% of them were counted only once. Together, the top ten hold approximately 3% of the sample.

These data belong to a study of T-cell reconstitution after alpha-beta-depleted transplantation in children listed by TCRdb under 2016. With regard to the full study: Using TCR repertoire profiling, the study quantitatively followed how T-cell immune reconstitution unfolded in children after TCRalphabeta/CD19-depleted allogeneic hematopoietic cell transplantation.

This sample comprised PBMCs from the stem cell graft donor, obtained from the stem cell graft. The receptor comes from a human donor who donated a stem cell graft to a child with acute lymphoblastic leukemia. The chain uses TRBV29-1 and TRBJ2-3; the junction holds 10 bases that match TRBD2. The DNA is as follows: TGCAGCGTGGCCCGAGCGGGAGGGATGGGAGATACGCAGTATTTT. It translates to CSVARAGGMGDTQYF.